This TCR beta chain was observed in a study of OX40 agonist ivuxolimab in advanced cancers. Study details: Three patients got partial responses; one had hepatocellular carcinoma and two had cutaneous melanoma.

The assay was immunoSEQ multiplex PCR, and TCRdb's table has in-frame clones only and misses some. The sample carries some 85,000 clones, approximately 91% recorded once. The CDR3 consists of 18 residues. The V end was cut by 5 bases, the J end by 2 bases, with 23 bases between. Germline CDR1 SGHTA, CDR2 FQGNSA. Individuals having autoimmune disease history or systemic immunosuppression were not enrolled. Samples of blood were obtained at baseline, on cycle 4 day 1, and on cycle 7 day 1. The rearrangement uses TRBV7-2 and TRBJ2-3; either TRBD1 or TRBD2 may supply D (5 bases each). The sample consisted of CD4+ or CD8+ T cells sorted from blood, taken in a trial of the OX40 agonist ivuxolimab. The TCR sequence derives from an adult with an advanced solid tumor such as melanoma, head and neck, liver or kidney cancer. The CDR3 coding sequence is TGTGCCAGCAGCCCTGGGGGATTTGGCTATTCCCCCACAGATACGCAGTATTTT. It codes for CASSPGGFGYSPTDTQYF.